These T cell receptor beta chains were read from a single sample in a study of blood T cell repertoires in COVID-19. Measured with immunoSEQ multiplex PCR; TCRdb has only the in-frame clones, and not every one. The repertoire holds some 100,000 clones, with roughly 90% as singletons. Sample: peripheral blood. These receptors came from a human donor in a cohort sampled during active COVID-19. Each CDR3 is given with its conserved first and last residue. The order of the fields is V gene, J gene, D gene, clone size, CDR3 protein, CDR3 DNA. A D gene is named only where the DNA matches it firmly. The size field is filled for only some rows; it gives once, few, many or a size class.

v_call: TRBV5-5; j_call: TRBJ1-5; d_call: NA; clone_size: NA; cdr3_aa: CASSFPNQPQHF; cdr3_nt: TGTGCCAGCAGCTTCCCAAATCAGCCCCAGCATTTT
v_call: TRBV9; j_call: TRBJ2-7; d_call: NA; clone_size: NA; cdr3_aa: CASSGGRGSSYEQYF; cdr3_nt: TGTGCCAGCAGCGGAGGTAGGGGGAGCTCCTACGAGCAGTACTTC
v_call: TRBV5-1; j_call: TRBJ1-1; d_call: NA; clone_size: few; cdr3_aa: CASSWMDSDTEAFF; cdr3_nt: TGCGCCAGCAGCTGGATGGACAGTGACACTGAAGCTTTCTTT
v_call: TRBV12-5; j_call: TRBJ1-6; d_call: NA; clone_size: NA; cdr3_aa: CASGLGAGNHSPLHF; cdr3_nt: TGTGCTAGTGGTTTGGGGGCAGGGAATCATTCACCCCTCCACTTT
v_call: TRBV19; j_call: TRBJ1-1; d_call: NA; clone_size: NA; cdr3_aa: CASTSTANTEAFF; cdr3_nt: TGTGCCAGTACATCAACAGCGAACACTGAAGCTTTCTTT
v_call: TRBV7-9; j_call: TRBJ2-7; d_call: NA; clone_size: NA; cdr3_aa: CASSLGPTAYEQYF; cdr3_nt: TGTGCCAGCAGCTTAGGCCCGACAGCCTACGAGCAGTACTTC
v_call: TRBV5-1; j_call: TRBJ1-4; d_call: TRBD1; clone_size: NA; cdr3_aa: CASSFVGRGDEKLFF; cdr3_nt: TGCGCCAGCAGCTTCGTGGGCAGGGGGGACGAAAAACTGTTTTTT
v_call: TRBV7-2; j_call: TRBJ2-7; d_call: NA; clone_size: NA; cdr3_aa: CASSFDSGTRSYEQYF; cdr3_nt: TGTGCCAGCAGCTTCGACTCTGGAACCAGATCCTACGAGCAGTACTTC
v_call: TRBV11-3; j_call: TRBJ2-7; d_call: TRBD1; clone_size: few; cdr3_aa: CASSLEGTDYEQYF; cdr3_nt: TGTGCCAGCAGCTTAGAAGGGACAGACTACGAGCAGTACTTC
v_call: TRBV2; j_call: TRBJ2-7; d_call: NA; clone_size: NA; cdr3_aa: CASRPTGLYEQYF; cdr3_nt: TGTGCCAGCAGGCCGACAGGCCTCTACGAGCAGTACTTC
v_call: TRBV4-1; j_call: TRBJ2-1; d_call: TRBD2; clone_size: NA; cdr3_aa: CASSQVTSGSAREQFF; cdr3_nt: TGCGCCAGCAGCCAGGTCACTAGCGGGAGCGCGAGGGAGCAGTTCTTC
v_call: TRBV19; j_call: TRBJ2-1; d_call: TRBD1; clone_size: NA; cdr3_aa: CASSTYARDRIYNEQFF; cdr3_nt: TGTGCCAGTAGTACCTACGCAAGGGACAGAATCTACAATGAGCAGTTCTTC
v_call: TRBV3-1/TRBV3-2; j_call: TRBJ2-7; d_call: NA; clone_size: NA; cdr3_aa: CASSPRLGRNSYEQYF; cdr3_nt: TGTGCCAGCAGCCCCCGGTTGGGCAGAAACTCCTACGAGCAGTACTTC
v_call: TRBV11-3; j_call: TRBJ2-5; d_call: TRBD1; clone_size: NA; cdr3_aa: CASSLANPGGFETQYF; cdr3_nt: TGTGCCAGCAGCTTAGCCAACCCAGGGGGATTCGAGACCCAGTACTTC
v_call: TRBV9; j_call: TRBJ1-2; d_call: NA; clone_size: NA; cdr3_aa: CASSSQSRVSYGYTF; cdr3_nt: TGTGCCAGCAGCTCTCAGTCCAGGGTTTCCTATGGCTACACCTTC
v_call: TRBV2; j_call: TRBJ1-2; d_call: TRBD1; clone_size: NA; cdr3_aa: CASSPGTASNYGYTF; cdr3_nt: TGTGCCAGCAGCCCCGGGACAGCATCTAACTATGGCTACACCTTC
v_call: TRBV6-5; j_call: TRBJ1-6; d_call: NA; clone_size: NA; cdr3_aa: CASSYREGSSLHF; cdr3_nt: TGTGCCAGCAGTTACAGGGAGGGGAGCTCCCTCCACTTT
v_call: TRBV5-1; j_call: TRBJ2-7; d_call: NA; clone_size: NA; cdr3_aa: CASSSSSYERYF; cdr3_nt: TGCGCCAGCAGCTCAAGCTCCTACGAGCGGTACTTC
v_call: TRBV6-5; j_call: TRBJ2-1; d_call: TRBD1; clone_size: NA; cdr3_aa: CASSYRDRANDEQFF; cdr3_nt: TGTGCCAGCAGTTACAGGGACAGGGCAAATGATGAGCAGTTCTTC
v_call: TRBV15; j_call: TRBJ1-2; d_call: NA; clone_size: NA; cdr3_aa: CATSRDLGVVGSGGYTF; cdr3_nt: TGTGCCACCAGCAGAGATCTAGGGGTAGTGGGGTCCGGTGGCTACACCTTC
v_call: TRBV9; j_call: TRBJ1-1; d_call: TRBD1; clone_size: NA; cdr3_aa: CASSADRVGMNTEAFF; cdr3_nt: TGTGCCAGCAGTGCCGACAGGGTCGGGATGAACACTGAAGCTTTCTTT
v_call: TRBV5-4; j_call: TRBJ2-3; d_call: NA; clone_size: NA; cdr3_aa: CASSSPSDTRTDTQYF; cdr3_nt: TGTGCCAGCAGCTCCCCTAGCGACACTCGCACAGATACGCAGTATTTT
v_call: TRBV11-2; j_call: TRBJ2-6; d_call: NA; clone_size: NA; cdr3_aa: CASSYSPGAGANVLTF; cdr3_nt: TGTGCCAGCAGCTATTCCCCGGGGGCTGGGGCCAACGTCCTGACTTTC
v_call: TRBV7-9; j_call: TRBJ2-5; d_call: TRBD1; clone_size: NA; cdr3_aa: CASSSNDRGKTQYF; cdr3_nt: TGTGCCAGCAGCTCGAATGACAGGGGGAAGACCCAGTACTTC
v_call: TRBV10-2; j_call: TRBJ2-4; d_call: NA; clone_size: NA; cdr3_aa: CASSESGYSELAKNIQYF; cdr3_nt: TGCGCCAGCAGTGAGTCTGGTTATAGCGAGCTAGCCAAAAACATTCAGTACTTC
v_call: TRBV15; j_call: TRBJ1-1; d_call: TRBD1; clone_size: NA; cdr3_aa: CATSRGLAGGTEAFF; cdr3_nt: TGTGCCACCAGCAGAGGATTGGCAGGGGGCACTGAAGCTTTCTTT
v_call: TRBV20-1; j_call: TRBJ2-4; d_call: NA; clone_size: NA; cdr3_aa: CSASGRKDTGSIQYF; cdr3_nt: TGCAGTGCTAGTGGGAGGAAAGACACGGGTAGCATTCAGTACTTC
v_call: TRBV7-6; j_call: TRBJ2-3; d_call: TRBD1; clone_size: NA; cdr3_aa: CASSLVGQGVTDTQYF; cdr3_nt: TGTGCCAGCAGCTTAGTCGGACAGGGGGTAACAGATACGCAGTATTTT
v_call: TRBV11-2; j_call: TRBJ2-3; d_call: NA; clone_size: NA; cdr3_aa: CASSLEGRQGIDTQYF; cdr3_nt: TGTGCCAGCAGCTTAGAGGGGCGGCAGGGCATAGATACGCAGTATTTT
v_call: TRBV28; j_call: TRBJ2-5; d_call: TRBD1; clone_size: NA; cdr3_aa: CASSLPGQVKETQYF; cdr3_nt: TGTGCCAGCAGTTTGCCGGGACAGGTGAAAGAGACCCAGTACTTC
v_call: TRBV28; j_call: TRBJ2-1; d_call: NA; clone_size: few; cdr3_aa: CASTTWGEVNEQFF; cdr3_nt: TGTGCCAGCACCACCTGGGGCGAGGTCAATGAGCAGTTCTTC
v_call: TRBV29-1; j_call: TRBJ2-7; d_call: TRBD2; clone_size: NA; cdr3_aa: CSVVAGVSNEQYF; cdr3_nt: TGCAGCGTTGTAGCGGGAGTATCGAACGAGCAGTACTTC
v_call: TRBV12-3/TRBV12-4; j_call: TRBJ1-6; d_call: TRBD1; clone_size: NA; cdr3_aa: CASSRTGRSPLHF; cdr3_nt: TGTGCCAGCAGTAGGACAGGGAGGTCACCCCTCCACTTT
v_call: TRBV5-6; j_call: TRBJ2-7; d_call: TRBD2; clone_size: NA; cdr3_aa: CASSLGAGGATYEQYF; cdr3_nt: TGTGCCAGCAGCTTGGGTGCGGGGGGCGCGACCTACGAGCAGTACTTC
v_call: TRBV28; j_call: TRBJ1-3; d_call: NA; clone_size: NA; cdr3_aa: CASSSPRTIYF; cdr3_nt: TGTGCCAGCAGCAGTCCGAGGACCATATATTTT
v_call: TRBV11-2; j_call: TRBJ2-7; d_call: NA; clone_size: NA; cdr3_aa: CASSLESGPPYEQYF; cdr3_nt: TGTGCCAGCAGCTTAGAGTCAGGCCCCCCTTACGAGCAGTACTTC
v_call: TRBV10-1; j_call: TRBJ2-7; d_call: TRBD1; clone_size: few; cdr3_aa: CASSERGQGSFEQYF; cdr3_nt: TGCGCCAGCAGTGAGAGGGGACAGGGGTCTTTCGAGCAGTACTTC
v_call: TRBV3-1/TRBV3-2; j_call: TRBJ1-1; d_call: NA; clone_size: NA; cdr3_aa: CASSPTDLLGNTEAFF; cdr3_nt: TGTGCCAGCAGCCCCACAGACCTCCTTGGGAACACTGAAGCTTTCTTT
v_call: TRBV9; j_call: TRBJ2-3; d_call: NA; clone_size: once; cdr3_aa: CASSVRGSTDTQYF; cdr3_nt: TGTGCCAGCAGCGTACGGGGTAGCACAGATACGCAGTATTTT
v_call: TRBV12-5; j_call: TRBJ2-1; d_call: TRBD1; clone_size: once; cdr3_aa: CASGSIQGARNNEQFF; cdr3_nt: TGTGCTAGTGGTTCAATCCAGGGGGCCCGAAACAATGAGCAGTTCTTC
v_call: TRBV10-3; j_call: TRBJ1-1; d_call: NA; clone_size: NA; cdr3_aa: CATGQTEDTEAFF; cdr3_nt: TGTGCCACCGGACAGACAGAGGACACTGAAGCTTTCTTT
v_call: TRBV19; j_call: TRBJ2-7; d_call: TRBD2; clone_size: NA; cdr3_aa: CASSIGGGPYEQYF; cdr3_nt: TGTGCAAGTAGTATTGGGGGGGGACCCTACGAGCAGTACTTC
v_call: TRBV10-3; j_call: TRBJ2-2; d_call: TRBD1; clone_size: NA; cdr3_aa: CAIRTDRVNTGELFF; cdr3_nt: TGTGCCATCAGAACCGACAGGGTGAACACCGGGGAGCTGTTTTTT
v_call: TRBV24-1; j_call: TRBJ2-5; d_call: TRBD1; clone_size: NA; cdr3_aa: CATSDAGTGRETQYF; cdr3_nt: TGTGCCACCAGTGATGCCGGGACAGGACGAGAGACCCAGTACTTC
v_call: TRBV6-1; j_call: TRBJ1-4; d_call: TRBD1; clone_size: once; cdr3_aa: CASSDPGTGREKLFF; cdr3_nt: TGTGCCAGCAGTGACCCCGGGACAGGGAGGGAAAAACTGTTTTTT
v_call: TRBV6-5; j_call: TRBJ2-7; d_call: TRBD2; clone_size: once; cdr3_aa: CASSYSGVTSGYEQYF; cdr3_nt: TGTGCCAGCAGTTACTCGGGAGTGACTAGCGGGTACGAGCAGTACTTC
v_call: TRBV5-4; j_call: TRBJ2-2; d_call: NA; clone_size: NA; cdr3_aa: CASSRQRVGSGELFF; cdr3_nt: TGTGCCAGCAGCCGCCAGCGGGTCGGCTCCGGGGAGCTGTTTTTT
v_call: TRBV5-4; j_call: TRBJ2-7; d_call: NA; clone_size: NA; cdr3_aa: CASSLPASGSSYEQYF; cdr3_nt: TGTGCCAGCAGCTTGCCTGCCAGCGGAAGCTCCTACGAGCAGTACTTC
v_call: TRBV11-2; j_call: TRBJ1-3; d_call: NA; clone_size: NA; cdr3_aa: CASSFDGNSGNTIYF; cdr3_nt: TGTGCCAGCAGCTTTGACGGGAACTCTGGAAACACCATATATTTT
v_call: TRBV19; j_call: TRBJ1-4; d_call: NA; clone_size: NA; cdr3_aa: CASSRQNNEKLFF; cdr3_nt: TGTGCCAGTAGTAGACAGAATAATGAAAAACTGTTTTTT
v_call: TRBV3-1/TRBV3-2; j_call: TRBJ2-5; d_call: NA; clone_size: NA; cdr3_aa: CASEPRGQETQYF; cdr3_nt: TGTGCCAGCGAGCCTAGGGGACAAGAGACCCAGTACTTC
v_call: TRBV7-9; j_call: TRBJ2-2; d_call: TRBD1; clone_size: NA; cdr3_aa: CASSLGPQGTNTGELFF; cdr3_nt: TGTGCCAGCAGCTTAGGGCCACAGGGGACGAACACCGGGGAGCTGTTTTTT
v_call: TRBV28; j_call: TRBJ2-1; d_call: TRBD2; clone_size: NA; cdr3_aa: CASSSLPGRGSKILNEQFF; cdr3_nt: TGTGCCAGCAGTTCCTTACCCGGGCGGGGGAGTAAAATTTTGAATGAGCAGTTCTTC
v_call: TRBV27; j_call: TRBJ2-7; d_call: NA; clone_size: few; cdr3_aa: CASSVTGFRLSYEQYF; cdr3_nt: TGTGCCAGCAGTGTTACAGGGTTCCGACTCTCCTACGAGCAGTACTTC
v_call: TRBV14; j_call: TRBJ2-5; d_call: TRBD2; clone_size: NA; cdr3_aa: CASSPWGLAGVEETQYF; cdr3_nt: TGTGCCAGCAGCCCATGGGGGCTAGCGGGAGTGGAGGAGACCCAGTACTTC